The clone carrying this T cell receptor (beta chain) came up once. This CDR3 has 12 residues. CDR1 is MDHEN, CDR2 SYDVKM, per germline. After removal of 5 bases from V and 13 bases from J, the junction contained 7 bases not matched to a gene. This sample was included in a study of blood T cell repertoires in COVID-19. The repertoire was sequenced with immunoSEQ multiplex PCR; TCRdb's copy has only in-frame clones and lacks some. The sample lists 140,000 or so clones; 85% to 90% were seen once. This TCR was recovered from a woman aged 45-65 years with active or convalescent COVID-19. Sample: peripheral blood. The chain is built from TRBV28 and TRBJ1-1; 10 bases match TRBD1. CDR3 region: CASSRQGAGGFF. The CDR3 DNA reads as TGTGCCAGCAGTCGACAGGGGGCGGGGGGTTTCTTT.